This T cell receptor beta chain is from a study of blood T cell repertoires in COVID-19. Here immunoSEQ multiplex PCR was the method, and the copy in TCRdb shows in-frame clones only, minus some. The sample records under 45,000 clones, approximately 89% being singletons. Germline assignment: CDR1 LGHNA and CDR2 YNFKEQ. The CDR3 consists of 16 residues. Trimming removed 0 bases at V and 0 bases at J, with 9 bases between. The sequencing sample was made of peripheral blood. The V and J genes are TRBV4-2 and TRBJ2-4; D is uncertain. This receptor was taken from a human donor in a cohort sampled during active COVID-19. CDR3 region: CASSQDTSSAKNIQYF. The CDR3 DNA follows: TGTGCCAGCAGCCAAGATACCAGTTCAGCCAAAAACATTCAGTACTTC.